This entry is about one T cell receptor beta chain. This specimen belongs to a study of T cell changes during pregnancy in multiple sclerosis. Sequencing was performed with immunoSEQ multiplex PCR; in TCRdb, only in-frame clones are kept and a portion is missing. The sample holds some 22,000 clones, approximately 86% seen once. This CDR3 is built from 22 residues. The germline V gene has CDR1 GTSNPN and CDR2 SVGIG (reference sequence). V lost 0 bases and J 5 bases, leaving 34 bases between the germline ends. The origin of this receptor is a female donor in good health, enrolled as a control in a pregnancy study. The specimen was CD4+ T cells from peripheral blood mononuclear cells, collected in the second trimester of pregnancy. The genes are TRBV30 and TRBJ1-4; D may be TRBD1 (5 bases). This CDR3 is CAWSVRRSLRGVGWGENEKLFF. CDR3 bases: TGTGCCTGGAGTGTAAGGCGTAGTTTACGGGGTGTCGGATGGGGGGAAAATGAAAAACTGTTTTTT.